This T cell receptor (beta chain) came from a study of beta chain features in type 1 diabetes. Across the whole study: The patient and healthy donor groups were comparable for age, gender and cell yields.

Germline V lookup: CDR1 MNHEY, CDR2 SVGAGI. CDR3 size: 15 residues. Deletions cut 0 bases from V and 1 base from J, with 7 bases between. Study conclusions and caveats: Naive, central memory and Treg TCRB repertoires appeared more alike in patients than in healthy donors. Overrepresentation of cells with high TCR expression could result from cDNA sequencing.

This clone has only a few counts. No antigen is known for it. The whole isolated RNA underwent reverse transcription, so sequencing captured expressed TCRB transcripts. Data came from immunoSEQ multiplex PCR; TCRdb stores just in-frame clones and leaves some out. The table lists about 900,000 clones, 15% to 20% of them singletons. The sequence derives from a woman aged 18-29 years in good health. The chain employs TRBV6-5 and TRBJ1-5; perhaps TRBD1 as D (5 bases). Sequenced input: naive CD4+ T cells from blood. The CDR3 here is CASSYSGVSNQPQHF. CDR3 in DNA: TGTGCCAGCAGTTACTCAGGGGTAAGCAATCAGCCCCAGCATTTT.